The 11 T cell receptor beta chains presented below share a single source sample, sequenced in a study of blood T cell repertoires in COVID-19. Measured with immunoSEQ multiplex PCR; TCRdb has only the in-frame clones, and not every one. This sample has 150,000 or so clones; approximately 83% occur once, and the top ten carry less than 4%. The specimen was peripheral blood. These TCRs come from a woman aged 55 to 70 with acute or convalescent COVID-19.

CDR3 residues: CAISETSGHTGELFF. The CDR3, as DNA: TGTGCCATCAGTGAGACTAGCGGACACACCGGGGAGCTGTTTTTT. The V call is TRBV10-3, the J call TRBJ2-2, with 8 bases identical to TRBD2. The CDR3 runs 15 residues. V lost 2 bases, J lost 3 bases, and 2 bases stayed unmatched. The germline CDR1 and CDR2 sequences are ENHRY and SYGVKD.

The chain recombines TRBV7-2 with TRBJ2-3, with 7 bases aligning to TRBD2. The J segment lost 0 bases and the V segment lost 5 bases, leaving 8 bases of the junction unmatched. CDR3 length equals 16 residues. Germline V CDR1 and CDR2: SGHTA, FQGNSA. DNA of the CDR3: TGTGCCAGCAGCCCGAGACAGCGGGGTAGCACAGATACGCAGTATTTT. It is translated as CASSPRQRGSTDTQYF.

The chain is built from TRBV29-1 and TRBJ1-1; tentatively, D is TRBD1 (5 bases). V lost 6 bases to trimming and J lost 1 base, with 21 bases between them. The CDR3 has 16 amino acids. From germline, CDR1 is SQVTM and CDR2 ANQGSEA. CDR3 loop: CSVSTRLTAPNTEAFF. The DNA of the CDR3 is TGCAGCGTCTCGACAAGGTTGACAGCACCGAACACTGAAGCTTTCTTT.

This clone was seen once. The rearrangement uses TRBV11-3 and TRBJ2-1; TRBD1 is a possible D gene (5 bases). The CDR3 loop spans 15 amino acids. In germline, CDR1 is SGHNT, CDR2 YENEEA. Trimming cost V 4 bases and J 0 bases, with 10 bases left between them. The CDR3, as DNA: TGTGCCAGCAGCTCAGGGTTATTCTCCTACAATGAGCAGTTCTTC. Its protein is CASSSGLFSYNEQFF. The full variable domain, with the rest looked up from reference TRBV11-3 and TRBJ2-1, is EAGVVQSPRYKIIEKKQPVAFWCNPISGHNTLYWYLQNLGQGPELLIRYENEEAVDDSQLPKDRFSAERLKGVDSTLKIQPAELGDSAVYLCASSSGLFSYNEQFFGPGTRLTVL.

V gene TRBV7-2 combines with J gene TRBJ1-3; unclear D gene. The CDR3 sequence is 14 residues long. The germline gives CDR1 SGHTA, CDR2 FQGNSA. Trimming stripped 4 bases from V and 4 bases from J, with 11 bases between. For the CDR3, the DNA is TGTGCCAGCAGCTCCCTTCACCTAGGAAACACCATATATTTT. It encodes CASSSLHLGNTIYF.

The chain combines TRBV28 with TRBJ1-1; D might be TRBD1 (5 bases). Germline CDR1 and CDR2: MDHEN and SYDVKM. The CDR3 runs to 15 residues. Trimming took 6 bases from V and 4 from J, leaving 18 bases between them. DNA for the CDR3: TGTGCCAGCAGCCTCAGAAGGGGCGGTGGCACTGAAGCTTTCTTT. Translated: CASSLRRGGGTEAFF. The entire variable domain, with the rest obtained from reference TRBV28 and TRBJ1-1, is as follows: DVKVTQSSRYLVKRTGEKVFLECVQDMDHENMFWYRQDPGLGLRLIYFSYDVKMKEKGDIPEGYSVSREKKERFSLILESASTNQTSMYLCASSLRRGGGTEAFFGQGTRLTVV.

The V call is TRBV4-3, the J call TRBJ1-2; D may be TRBD1 (5 bases). Germline V gene lookup returns CDR1 LGHNA and CDR2 YSLEER. Trimming pared 1 base from V and 8 bases from J, leaving 11 bases between. The CDR3 totals 13 residues. CDR3 residues: CASSQGRGSGYTF. CDR3 bases: TGCGCCAGCAGCCAAGGTCGGGGGAGCGGCTACACCTTC.

The chain uses TRBV7-2 and TRBJ2-3; no reliable D call. There are 13 residues in the CDR3. Trimming stripped 4 bases from V and 0 bases from J, with 5 bases between. Germline CDR1 and CDR2: SGHTA and FQGNSA. The CDR3 reads CASSSVSTDTQYF. The CDR3 region has the DNA TGTGCCAGCAGCTCGGTTAGCACAGATACGCAGTATTTT.

The CDR3 spells CATKLYTQYF. In DNA form, the CDR3 reads TGTGCCACTAAACTATATACGCAGTATTTT. This chain uses TRBV28 with TRBJ2-3, with no clear D. V was cut by 10 bases and J by 7 bases, with 9 bases left in between. The CDR3 has 10 amino acids. Germline-derived CDR1 and CDR2 are MDHEN and SYDVKM.

This chain uses TRBV28 with TRBJ2-7, with 8 bases aligning to TRBD2. The CDR3 runs 14 residues. Germline loops: CDR1 MDHEN, CDR2 SYDVKM. V dropped 5 bases and J dropped 4; count of bases not matched to a gene: 7. In DNA, the CDR3 is TGTGCCAGCAGTAATAGCGGGATTAGGTACGAGCAGTACTTC. Translated: CASSNSGIRYEQYF.

This sequence joins TRBV5-1 and TRBJ1-2; D unclear. This CDR3 has 15 residues. Looked up from germline, CDR1 is SGHRS and CDR2 is YFSETQ. Deletions cut 4 bases from V and 4 bases from J, with 17 bases between. CDR3 nucleotide sequence: TGCGCCAGCAGCATCCAACAGCCTACCATCTATGGCTACACCTTC. Translating it yields CASSIQQPTIYGYTF.